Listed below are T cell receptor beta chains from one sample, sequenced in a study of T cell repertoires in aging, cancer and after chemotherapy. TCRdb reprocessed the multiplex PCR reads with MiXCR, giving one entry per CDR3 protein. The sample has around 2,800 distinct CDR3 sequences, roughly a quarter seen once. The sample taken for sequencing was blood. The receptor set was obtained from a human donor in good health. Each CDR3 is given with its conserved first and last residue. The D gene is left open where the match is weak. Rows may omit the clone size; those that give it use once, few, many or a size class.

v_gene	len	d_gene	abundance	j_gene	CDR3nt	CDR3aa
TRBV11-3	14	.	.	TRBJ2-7	TGTGCCAGCAGCCCCACGCGGGGAAGGTACGAGCAGTACTTC	CASSPTRGRYEQYF
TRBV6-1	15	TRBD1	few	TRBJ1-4	TGTGCCAGCAGTGCCCGACAGGGATTAGGTGAAAAACTGTTTTTT	CASSARQGLGEKLFF
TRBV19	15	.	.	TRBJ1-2	TGTGCCAGTAGTCCCTGGGCAGGGGCTAACTATGGCTACACCTTC	CASSPWAGANYGYTF
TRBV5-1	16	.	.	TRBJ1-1	TGCGCCAGCAGCTTAGCCGGGGGCAGGGCGAACACTGAAGCTTTCTTT	CASSLAGGRANTEAFF
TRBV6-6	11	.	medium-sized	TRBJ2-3	TGTGCCAGCACCAGCACAGATACGCAGTATTTT	CASTSTDTQYF
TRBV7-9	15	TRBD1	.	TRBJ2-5	TGTGCCAGCAGCCCGGGACAGCTCGGCCAAGAGACCCAGTACTTC	CASSPGQLGQETQYF
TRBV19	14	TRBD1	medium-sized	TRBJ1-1	TGTGCCAGTAGGGGACAGACATCGAACACTGAAGCTTTCTTT	CASRGQTSNTEAFF
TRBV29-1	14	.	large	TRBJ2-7	TGCAGCGTTGTAACTCGCCCGGGGACCTACGAGCAGTACTTC	CSVVTRPGTYEQYF
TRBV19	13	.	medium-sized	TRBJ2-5	TGTGCCAGTACTTCAGCAGTTTTGGAGACCCAGTACTTC	CASTSAVLETQYF
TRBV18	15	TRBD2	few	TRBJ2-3	TGTGCCAGCTCACCACTGACTAGCAGTGAGGATACGCAGTATTTT	CASSPLTSSEDTQYF
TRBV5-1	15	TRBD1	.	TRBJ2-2	TGCGCCAGCAGTCCCGACAGGGTTGGGACCGGGGAGCTGTTTTTT	CASSPDRVGTGELFF
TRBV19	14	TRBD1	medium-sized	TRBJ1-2	TGTGCCAGTAGTCCGTCAGGGGGAAGCTATGGCTACACCTTC	CASSPSGGSYGYTF
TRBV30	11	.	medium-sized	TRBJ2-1	TGTGCCTGGAGCCCAAGGAATGAGCAGTTCTTC	CAWSPRNEQFF
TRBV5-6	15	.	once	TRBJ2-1	TGTGCCAGCAGCTTGGCCCCGGCAAGCGACAATAAGCAGTTCTTC	CASSLAPASDNKQFF
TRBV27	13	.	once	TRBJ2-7	TGTGCCAGCAGTTTATATTGGAACTACGAGCAGTACTTC	CASSLYWNYEQYF
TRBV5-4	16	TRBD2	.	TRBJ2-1	TGTGCCAGCAGCTTGGGGGGGGGGGGCTCCTACAATGAGCAGTTCTTC	CASSLGGGGSYNEQFF
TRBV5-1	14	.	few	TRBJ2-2	TGCGCCAGCAGCTTGGGGGCAGGCACCGGGGAGCTGTTTTTT	CASSLGAGTGELFF